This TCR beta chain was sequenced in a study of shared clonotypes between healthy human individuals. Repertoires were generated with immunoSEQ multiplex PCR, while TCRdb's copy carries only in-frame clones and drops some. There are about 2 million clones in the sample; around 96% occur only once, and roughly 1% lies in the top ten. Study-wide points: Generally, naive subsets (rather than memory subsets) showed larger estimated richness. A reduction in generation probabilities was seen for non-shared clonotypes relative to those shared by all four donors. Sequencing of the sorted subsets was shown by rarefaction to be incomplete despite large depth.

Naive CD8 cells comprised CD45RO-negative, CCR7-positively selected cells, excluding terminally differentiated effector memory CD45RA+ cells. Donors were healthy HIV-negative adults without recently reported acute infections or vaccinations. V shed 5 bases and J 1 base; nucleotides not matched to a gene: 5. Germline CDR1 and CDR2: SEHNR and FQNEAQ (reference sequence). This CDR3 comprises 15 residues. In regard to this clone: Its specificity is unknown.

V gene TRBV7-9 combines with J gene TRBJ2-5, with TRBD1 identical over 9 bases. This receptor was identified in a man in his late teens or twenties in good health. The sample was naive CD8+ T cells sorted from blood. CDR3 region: CASSIWTGVQETQYF. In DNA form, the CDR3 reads TGTGCCAGCAGCATTTGGACAGGGGTCCAAGAGACCCAGTACTTC. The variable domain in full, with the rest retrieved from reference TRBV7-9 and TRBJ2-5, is DTGVSQNPRHKITKRGQNVTFRCDPISEHNRLYWYRQTLGQGPEFLTYFQNEAQLEKSRLLSDRFSAERPKGSFSTLEIQRTEQGDSAMYLCASSIWTGVQETQYFGPGTRLLVL.